This entry lists 9 T cell receptor beta chains sequenced from one sample in a study of blood T cell repertoires in COVID-19 (dated by TCRdb to 2020 to 2022). Receptor libraries were prepared by the immunoSEQ multiplex PCR assay. As stored in TCRdb, this immuneACCESS dataset retains in-frame rearrangements with V and J assigned. A fraction of the clones does not appear; measured against another copy, unresolved V genes explain less than half of the discrepancy, and the remainder lacks a known reason. The sample includes 210,000 or so clones, with 80% observed a single time. 4.3% of the sample comes from the top ten. The sample consisted of PBMCs or T cells enriched from blood (not recorded which). These TCRs come from a man younger than 45 with acute COVID-19.

This clone showed up just once. The gene calls are TRBV12-3 or TRBV12-4 and TRBJ1-2; D gene unclear. The CDR3 has 13 residues. With 3 bases removed from V and 8 bases from J, the gap between germline ends came to 13 bases. CDR3: CASSFAATGGYTF. In DNA, the CDR3 is TGTGCCAGCAGTTTTGCGGCAACGGGAGGCTACACCTTC.

V usage is TRBV3-1 (or the pseudogene TRBV3-2) and J usage is TRBJ1-1; D is ambiguous. The ends were cut back, 2 bases at V and 11 bases at J, with 15 bases in the middle. The CDR3 consists of 13 residues. Per the germline V gene, CDR1 is LGHDT and CDR2 is YNNKEL (reference sequence). CDR3 sequence reads: CASSQFDLLGAFF. In DNA, the CDR3 is TGTGCCAGCAGCCAATTTGACCTCCTGGGCGCTTTCTTT.

This chain connects TRBV11-2 to TRBJ1-2; D may be TRBD1 (5 bases). The CDR3 is 12 residues long. The ends were cut back, 6 bases at V and 7 bases at J, with 12 bases in the middle. Per germline, CDR1 SGHAT and CDR2 FQNNGV. CDR3 nucleotides: TGTGCCAGCAGTTCAGGGCGGGGTGGCTACACCTTC. Translation gives CASSSGRGGYTF.

The CDR3 loop reads CASSPLPGETEAFF. CDR3 nucleotide sequence: TGTGCCAGCTCACCACTGCCAGGGGAAACTGAAGCTTTCTTT. The chain employs TRBV18 and TRBJ1-1, with D perhaps TRBD1 (6 bases). Trimming left V 1 base short and J 5 bases short, with 11 bases between. The length of the CDR3 is 14 residues. Germline-derived CDR1 and CDR2 are KGHSH and LQKENI. The complete variable domain, with remaining parts taken from reference TRBV18 and TRBJ1-1, reads NAGVMQNPRHLVRRRGQEARLRCSPMKGHSHVYWYRQLPEEGLKFMVYLQKENIIDESGMPKERFSAEFPKEGPSILRIQQVVRGDSAAYFCASSPLPGETEAFFGQGTRLTVV.

The rearrangement uses TRBV27 and TRBJ1-5, with 12 nucleotides matching TRBD1. The CDR3 has 20 residues. Germline CDR1 MNHEY, CDR2 SMNVEV (reference sequence). Trimming cost V 6 bases and J 1 base; bases outside gene matches: 16. CDR3 nucleotide sequence: TGTGCCAGCAGCTCCTCTCCCGGGACAGGGGGCGTCGGGAGCAATCAGCCCCAGCATTTT. This gives the protein CASSSSPGTGGVGSNQPQHF.

The V call is TRBV3-1 (or the pseudogene TRBV3-2), the J call TRBJ1-4, with D possibly matching TRBD1 (5 bases). Between the trimmed V and J ends, which lost 1 base and 8 bases, there was a span of 11 bases. Germline CDR1 is LGHDT and CDR2 is YNNKEL (reference sequence). The CDR3 totals 14 residues. The CDR3 protein is CASSQGRVGEKLFF. CDR3 nucleotides: TGTGCCAGCAGCCAAGGCAGGGTTGGGGAAAAACTGTTTTTT.

The chain carries TRBV19 and TRBJ1-2, with 10 bases that match TRBD1. V shed 6 bases, J shed 6 bases, and the junction held 1 base outside the gene matches. CDR1 and CDR2 from the germline V gene are LNHDA and SQIVND (reference sequence). CDR3 length: 12 amino acids. The CDR3 region is CASRTGGDGYTF. The DNA of the CDR3 is TGTGCCAGTAGGACAGGGGGCGATGGCTACACCTTC. Using reference TRBV19 and TRBJ1-2 for the parts outside the CDR3, the full variable domain is DGGITQSPKYLFRKEGQNVTLSCEQNLNHDAMYWYRQDPGQGLRLIYYSQIVNDFQKGDIAEGYSVSREKKESFPLTVTSAQKNPTAFYLCASRTGGDGYTFGSGTRLTVV.

The chain is built from TRBV12-3 or TRBV12-4 and TRBJ2-3; perhaps TRBD1 as D (5 bases). The CDR3 totals 12 residues. Deletions cut 6 bases from V and 6 bases from J, with 10 bases between. The CDR3 reads CASSPKGDTQYF. The CDR3 DNA reads as TGTGCCAGCAGCCCCAAGGGGGATACGCAGTATTTT.

This chain connects TRBV9 to TRBJ1-2; 8 bases match TRBD1. The junction had 4 bases not matched to a gene; V was cut back by 0 bases and J by 3 bases. CDR3 length: 15 amino acids. CDR1 SGDLS and CDR2 YYNGEE come from the germline V gene. CDR3 loop: CASSVEDRGYYGYTF. CDR3 nucleotide sequence: TGTGCCAGCAGCGTAGAAGACAGGGGATACTATGGCTACACCTTC.